This entry concerns a single T cell receptor (beta chain). The table came from immunoSEQ multiplex PCR; TCRdb's copy has only in-frame clones and leaves some out. This sample yields 150,000 or so clones, of which approximately 82% are seen a single time; 7% belongs to the top ten. This sample was included in a study of blood T cell repertoires in COVID-19. Study-level information: From the United States, Italy and Spain came samples of acute and convalescent COVID-19. The cDNA or gDNA used as material had been derived from T cells, B-cell-depleted T cells, or PBMCs.

Germline-derived CDR1 and CDR2 are SGHNT and YYREEE (reference sequence). Unmatched junction bases numbered 3, after V lost 1 base and J lost 4 bases. This CDR3 is built from 17 residues. The sequenced sample consisted of peripheral blood. The receptor was isolated from a woman aged 35 to 49 with COVID-19, enrolled during active disease. V and J are TRBV5-4 and TRBJ2-2; 14 nucleotides line up with TRBD2. DNA of the CDR3: TGTGCCAGCAGCTTGAGTGGACTAGCGGGAGGCACCGGGGAGCTGTTTTTT. Translation gives CASSLSGLAGGTGELFF.